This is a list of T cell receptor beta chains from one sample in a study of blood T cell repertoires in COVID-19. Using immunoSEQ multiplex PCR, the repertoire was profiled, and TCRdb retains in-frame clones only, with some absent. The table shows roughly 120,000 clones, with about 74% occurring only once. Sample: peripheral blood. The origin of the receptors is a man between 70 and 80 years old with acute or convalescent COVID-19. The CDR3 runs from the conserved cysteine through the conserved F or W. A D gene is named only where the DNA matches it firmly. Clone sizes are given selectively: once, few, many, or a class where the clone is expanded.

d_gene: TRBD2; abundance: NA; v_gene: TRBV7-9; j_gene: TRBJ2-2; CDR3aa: CASSLAPLAGGGLFF; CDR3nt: TGTGCCAGCAGCTTAGCGCCCCTAGCGGGGGGCGGGCTGTTTTTT
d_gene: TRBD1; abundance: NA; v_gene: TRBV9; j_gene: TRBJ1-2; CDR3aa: CASTSTGDYGYTF; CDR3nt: TGTGCCAGCACGTCGACAGGGGACTATGGCTACACCTTC
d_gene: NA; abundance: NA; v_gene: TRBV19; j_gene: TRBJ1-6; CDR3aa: CASSIRSAEESPLHF; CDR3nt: TGTGCCAGTAGTATACGCAGCGCTGAGGAGTCACCCCTCCACTTT
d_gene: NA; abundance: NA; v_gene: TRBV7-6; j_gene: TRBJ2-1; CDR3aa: CASSLVVAEGLDEQFF; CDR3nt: TGTGCCAGCAGCTTAGTAGTAGCGGAGGGTTTGGATGAGCAGTTCTTC
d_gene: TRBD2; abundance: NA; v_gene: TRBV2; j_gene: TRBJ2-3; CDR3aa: CASSFRGGSTDTQYF; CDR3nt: TGTGCCAGCAGTTTCCGCGGGGGTAGCACAGATACGCAGTATTTT
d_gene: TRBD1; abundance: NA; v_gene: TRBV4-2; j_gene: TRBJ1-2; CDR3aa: CASSPRDREGGYTF; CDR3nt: TGTGCCAGCAGCCCCCGGGACAGAGAGGGCGGCTACACCTTC
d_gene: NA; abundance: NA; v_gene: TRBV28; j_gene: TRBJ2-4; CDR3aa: CASRDAGGLVNIQYF; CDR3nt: TGTGCCAGCAGGGACGCAGGGGGGCTAGTAAACATTCAGTACTTC
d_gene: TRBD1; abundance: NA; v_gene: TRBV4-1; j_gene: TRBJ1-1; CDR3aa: CASSQGDRVRMNTEAFF; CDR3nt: TGCGCCAGCAGCCAAGGAGACAGGGTACGAATGAACACTGAAGCTTTCTTT
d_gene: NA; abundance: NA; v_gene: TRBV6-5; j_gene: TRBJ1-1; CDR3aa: CASITSGGREAFF; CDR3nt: TGTGCCAGCATCACTTCGGGGGGTCGCGAAGCTTTCTTT
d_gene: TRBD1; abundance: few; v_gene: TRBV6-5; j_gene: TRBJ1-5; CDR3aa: CASSYSNRGGQPQHF; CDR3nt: TGTGCCAGCAGTTACTCGAACAGGGGGGGACAGCCCCAGCATTTT
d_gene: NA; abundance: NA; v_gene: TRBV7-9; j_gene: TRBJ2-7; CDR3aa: CASRFEGGYSYEQYF; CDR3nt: TGTGCCAGCAGGTTTGAAGGGGGTTATTCCTACGAGCAGTACTTC
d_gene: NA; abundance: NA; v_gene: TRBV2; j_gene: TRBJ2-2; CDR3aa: CASRGQTNTGELFF; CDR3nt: TGTGCCAGCAGGGGACAAACGAACACCGGGGAGCTGTTTTTT
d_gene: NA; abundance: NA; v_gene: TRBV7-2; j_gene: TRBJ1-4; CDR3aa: CASSLDGYANEKLFF; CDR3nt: TGTGCCAGCAGCTTAGACGGGTACGCTAATGAAAAACTGTTTTTT
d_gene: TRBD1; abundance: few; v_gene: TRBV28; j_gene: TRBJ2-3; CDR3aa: CASSPQGQGEDTQYF; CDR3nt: TGTGCCAGCAGCCCACAGGGACAGGGAGAAGATACGCAGTATTTT
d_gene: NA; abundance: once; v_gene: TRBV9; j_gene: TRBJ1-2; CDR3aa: CASKGVSVYGYTF; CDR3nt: TGTGCCAGCAAAGGGGTTTCAGTCTATGGCTACACCTTC
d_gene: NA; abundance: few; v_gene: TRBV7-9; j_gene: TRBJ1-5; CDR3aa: CASSFWDTNQPQHF; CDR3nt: TGTGCCAGCAGCTTCTGGGACACTAATCAGCCCCAGCATTTT
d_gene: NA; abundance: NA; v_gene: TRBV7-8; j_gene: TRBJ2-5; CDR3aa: CASSSLQAAGEQETQYF; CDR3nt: TGTGCCAGCAGCTCACTTCAGGCGGCAGGGGAACAAGAGACCCAGTACTTC
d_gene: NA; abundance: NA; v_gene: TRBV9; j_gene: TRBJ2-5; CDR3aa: CASSPGETQYF; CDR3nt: TGTGCCAGCAGCCCGGGGGAGACCCAGTACTTC
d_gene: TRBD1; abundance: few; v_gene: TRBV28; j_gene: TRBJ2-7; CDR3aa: CATRTGGGDEQYF; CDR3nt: TGTGCCACCAGGACAGGGGGAGGCGACGAGCAGTACTTC
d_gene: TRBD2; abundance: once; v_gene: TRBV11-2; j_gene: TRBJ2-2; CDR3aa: CASSFSRGTGELFF; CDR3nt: TGTGCCAGCAGCTTTTCGCGGGGGACCGGGGAGCTGTTTTTT
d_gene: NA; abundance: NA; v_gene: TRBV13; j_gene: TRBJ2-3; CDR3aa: CASSLWGLEDTQYF; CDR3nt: TGTGCCAGCAGCTTATGGGGGCTTGAGGATACGCAGTATTTT